The 22 T cell receptor beta chains below come from one sample, sequenced in a study of blood T cells in healthy people across ages. Primers used in a second PCR of about 7 to 11 cycles were a sample-barcoded 5' primer and a J-beta primer mix. TCRdb recomputed calls from the 5' RACE reads with MiXCR, one row per CDR3 protein. Here the sample spans 650,000 to 800,000 distinct CDR3 sequences, 52% being singletons. Sequenced sample: blood. These receptors all stem from a woman over 75 in good health.

A remark on this clonotype: A much larger clone lies a single base off, so this may be a read error. The rearrangement uses TRBV29-1 and TRBJ2-7; TRBD1 matches 7 bases. The J call may be wrong; the DNA end is better matched by TRBJ2-5. Germline lookup yields CDR1 SQVTM and CDR2 ANQGSEA. The CDR3 length is 15 residues. The CDR3 DNA follows: TGCAGCGTGTCCCTGGACAGGATCAGGGGAGAGACCCAGTACTTC. Residues: CSVSLDRIRGETQYF.

As for this clonotype: Being one base from a much bigger clone, this may be a read error. This chain joins TRBV4-2 and TRBJ2-3; D possibly uses TRBD1 or TRBD2 (5 bases each). Germline V gene sequence: CDR1 LGHNA, CDR2 YNFKEQ. The CDR3 is 17 residues long. The CDR3: CANSQGGSGPRTDTQYF. The CDR3 coding sequence is TGTGCCAACAGCCAAGGAGGATCAGGGCCCCGCACAGATACGCAGTATTTT.

This chain links TRBV7-6 with TRBJ2-7, with 7 nucleotides matching TRBD2. CDR1 and CDR2 (germline): SGHVS, FNYEAQ. With 5 bases clipped from V and 3 bases from J, the junction kept 4 bases outside the gene matches. CDR3 size: 13 residues. CDR3 amino acids: CASSLQRDYEQYF. The CDR3 nucleotides read TGTGCCAGCAGCCTGCAGCGGGACTACGAGCAGTACTTC.

As DNA, the CDR3 is TGCGCCAGCAGCCAAGGGCAGGGTTTGTACGAGCAGTACTTC. It encodes CASSQGQGLYEQYF. The genes are TRBV4-3 and TRBJ2-7; perhaps TRBD1 as D (5 bases). Germline V gives CDR1 LGHNA, CDR2 YSLEER. The germline V and J ends were trimmed by 1 base and 4 bases, with 11 bases remaining between them. This CDR3 contains 14 residues.

This clonotype was detected ten times or more. The chain uses TRBV11-2 and TRBJ2-1; the D gene could be TRBD1 or TRBD2 (6 bases each). Germline V gene lookup returns CDR1 SGHAT and CDR2 FQNNGV. This CDR3 is built from 15 residues. V gave up 4 bases and J gave up 8 bases, with 18 bases separating them. The CDR3 region is CASSWGALAADEQFF. The CDR3 DNA reads as TGTGCCAGCAGCTGGGGGGCACTAGCCGCAGATGAGCAGTTCTTC. Complete variable domain (other parts from reference TRBV11-2 and TRBJ2-1): EAGVAQSPRYKIIEKRQSVAFWCNPISGHATLYWYQQILGQGPKLLIQFQNNGVVDDSQLPKDRFSAERLKGVDSTLKIQPAKLEDSAVYLCASSWGALAADEQFFGPGTRLTVL.

Ten or more counts support this clonotype. V and J are TRBV29-1 and TRBJ1-1; D is possibly TRBD1 (6 bases). The CDR3 sequence is 10 residues long. Germline CDR1 SQVTM, CDR2 ANQGSEA. CDR3 protein: CGGANTEAFF. For the CDR3, the DNA is TGCGGGGGCGCGAACACTGAAGCTTTCTTT.

The rearrangement links TRBV7-8 to TRBJ2-3; perhaps D is TRBD1 or TRBD2 (7 bases each). The CDR3 is 15 residues long. Trimming removed 5 bases from V and 6 bases from J, with 18 bases in between. The germline CDR1 and CDR2 sequences are SGHVS and FQNEAQ. This chain's CDR3 is CASSPGGDLSDTQYF. The CDR3, as DNA: TGTGCCAGCAGCCCAGGGGGGGACCTCAGCGATACGCAGTATTTT.

This clonotype has a single count. With a much larger clone just one base away, this may be a read error. The gene calls are TRBV15 and TRBJ2-5; maybe TRBD2 (5 bases). This CDR3 spans 13 amino acids. Germline V gene sequence: CDR1 LNHNV, CDR2 YYDKDF (reference sequence). Written as DNA, the CDR3 is TGTGCCACCAGCAGGGACTTGGAAGAGATCCAGTACTTC. Translating it yields CATSRDLEEIQYF.

This rearrangement joins TRBV7-9 to TRBJ2-5; D is possibly TRBD1 (5 bases). The last part of the DNA fits TRBJ2-7 better; the J call may be wrong. The length of the CDR3 is 15 residues. The germline V gene encodes CDR1 SEHNR and CDR2 FQNEAQ (reference sequence). DNA of the CDR3: TGTGCCAGCAGCTTGACAGATACCTCTGCCTCCGAGCAGTACTTC. This translates into CASSLTDTSASEQYF.

Remarks on this clonotype: This may arise from a read error, as a much more abundant clone is one base away. J is TRBJ1-2 and V is TRBV12-3 or TRBV12-4, with TRBD1 matching 7 bases. The length of the CDR3 is 14 residues. Here the CDR3 reads CAGSFNRGAYGYTF. Here the CDR3 DNA reads TGTGCCGGCAGTTTCAACAGGGGAGCCTATGGCTACACCTTC.

This clonotype has at least ten counts. The rearrangement uses TRBV27 and TRBJ2-6; 7 bases map to TRBD1. The germline gives CDR1 MNHEY, CDR2 SMNVEV (reference sequence). This CDR3 region has 16 residues. The trim removed 4 bases at V and 0 bases at J, leaving 3 bases unmatched. DNA of the CDR3: TGTGCCAGCAGTTCACAGGGGATCTCTGGGGCCAACGTCCTGACTTTC. Residues: CASSSQGISGANVLTF.

In its sample, this clonotype was seen a few times. This chain connects TRBV5-1 to TRBJ2-3; weak D call: TRBD2 (5 bases). Germline lookup yields CDR1 SGHRS and CDR2 YFSETQ. This CDR3 has 13 amino acids. Trimming shortened V by 0 bases and J by 8 bases, and 10 bases separated the two germline ends. The CDR3 DNA reads as TGCGCCAGCAGCTTGGCCGTGGAGGCTACGCAGTATTTT. Protein sequence: CASSLAVEATQYF.

This clonotype has only a few counts. The gene calls are TRBV20-1 and TRBJ2-3, with a tentative D call TRBD2 (6 bases). CDR3 length equals 14 residues. V was pared by 3 bases and J by 4 bases, with 14 bases between. Germline V gives CDR1 DFQATT, CDR2 SNEGSKA (reference sequence). The CDR3 here is CSASRLDGADTQYF. As DNA, the CDR3 is TGCAGTGCTAGTAGACTAGATGGCGCAGATACGCAGTATTTT.

This clonotype was observed many times. The J gene is TRBJ2-1, the V gene TRBV9, with D possibly TRBD1 on 5 matching bases. Germline V gene data show CDR1 as SGDLS and CDR2 as YYNGEE. CDR3 length: 15 amino acids. V was shortened by 0 bases and J by 0 bases, with 7 bases between the two germline ends. CDR3 protein: CASSVEGVSYNEQFF. As DNA, the CDR3 is TGTGCCAGCAGCGTAGAAGGGGTCTCCTACAATGAGCAGTTCTTC. The variable domain in full, with the rest retrieved from reference TRBV9 and TRBJ2-1, is DSGVTQTPKHLITATGQRVTLRCSPRSGDLSVYWYQQSLDQGLQFLIQYYNGEERAKGNILERFSAQQFPDLHSELNLSSLELGDSALYFCASSVEGVSYNEQFFGPGTRLTVL.

The rearrangement uses TRBV11-2 and TRBJ1-1; D is possibly TRBD1 (6 bases). The CDR3 is 14 residues long. Germline V CDR1 and CDR2: SGHAT, FQNNGV. V was clipped by 4 bases and J by 1 base, with 10 bases between them. CDR3 nucleotide sequence: TGTGCCAGCAGCTCGGGGGCCCCGAACACTGAAGCTTTCTTT. Protein: CASSSGAPNTEAFF.

This clonotype appeared many times. This rearrangement joins TRBV12-3 or TRBV12-4 to TRBJ2-7; D unresolved. The V end was cut by 4 bases, the J end by 2 bases, with 12 bases between. The CDR3 length is 14 residues. CDR3 sequence: CASSYTGRTYEQYF. In nucleotides, the CDR3 is TGTGCCAGCAGTTATACGGGTAGGACCTACGAGCAGTACTTC.

Remarks on this clonotype: This sequence may be a read error, since a much larger clone differs from it by one base. The V call is TRBV12-3 or TRBV12-4, the J call TRBJ2-1; the D is unclear. The CDR3 totals 15 residues. The CDR3 DNA sequence: TGTGCCAGCAGTTACGGTGGGGTCGGCTACAATGGGCAGTTCTTC. Translating gives CASSYGGVGYNGQFF.

The V gene is TRBV11-2, the J gene TRBJ2-7; D gene unclear. Trimming took off 2 bases at V and 0 bases at J, with 8 bases between the two ends. Germline V gives CDR1 SGHAT, CDR2 FQNNGV. The CDR3 is 14 residues long. Written as DNA, the CDR3 is TGTGCCAGCAGCTTATACAGTAACTCCTACGAGCAGTACTTC. This gives the protein CASSLYSNSYEQYF.

This clonotype occurred a few times. This chain's CDR3 is CASRKTSGTVGSYNEQFF. The CDR3 DNA sequence: TGCGCCAGTAGAAAGACTAGCGGGACGGTGGGGTCCTACAATGAGCAGTTCTTC. V gene TRBV5-1 combines with J gene TRBJ2-1, with TRBD2 matching over 11 bases. Germline loops: CDR1 SGHRS, CDR2 YFSETQ. The CDR3 runs to 18 residues. After removal of 8 bases from V and 1 base from J, the junction contained 14 bases not matched to a gene.

The rearrangement joins TRBV27 to TRBJ1-5, with 7 bases fitting TRBD1. With 6 bases clipped from V and 5 bases from J, the junction kept 13 bases outside the gene matches. The length of the CDR3 is 16 residues. Germline V gene lookup returns CDR1 MNHEY and CDR2 SMNVEV (reference sequence). The DNA for the CDR3 is TGTGCCAGCAGGATGGGAGGGGGCGGAATGCATCAGCCCCAGCATTTT. Residues: CASRMGGGGMHQPQHF.

Ten or more counts support this clonotype. This chain uses TRBV10-3 with TRBJ2-1; D ambiguous. This CDR3 contains 11 residues. Trimming stripped 3 bases from V and 12 bases from J, with 9 bases between. The germline gives CDR1 ENHRY, CDR2 SYGVKD. The CDR3: CAISDGPGQFF. The CDR3 DNA reads as TGTGCCATCAGTGACGGCCCGGGGCAGTTCTTC.

This clonotype was seen more than once but under ten times. The rearrangement uses TRBV20-1 and TRBJ2-2; the D is unclear. The germline V and J ends were trimmed by 0 bases and 5 bases, with 7 bases remaining between them. CDR1 and CDR2 (germline): DFQATT, SNEGSKA (reference sequence). The CDR3 spans 13 residues. The CDR3 is CSARDSGTGELFF. DNA for the CDR3: TGCAGTGCTAGAGATAGTGGTACCGGGGAGCTGTTTTTT.